This T cell receptor (beta chain) was identified during a study of STAT5B mutations in CD4+ large granular lymphocyte leukemia (dated by TCRdb to 2022 to 2024). As for the study more broadly: Among healthy controls, the CDR3 'QG' motif was associated with a particular HLA allele. The purity of purified fractions was confirmed by flow cytometry on FACSCanto II or FACSVerse to exceed 95% among lymphocytes. The study compared the TCRbeta repertoires of patients with CD4+ T-cell large granular lymphocyte leukemia against those of healthy blood donors.

Inclusive of the bounding cysteine and phenylalanine, the CDR3 is 14 residues long. Kept here is only the CDR3 DNA, which spans 42 bases and is read in frame from base 1. According to the germline V gene, CDR1 reads SQVTM and CDR2 reads ANQGSEA. V is shortened by 6 bases, J by 4 bases, and the region joining them spans 18 bases. The immunoSEQ assay at survey resolution was used to sequence TCRbeta rearrangements from genomic DNA. Under the source paper's analysis protocol: In the TCR sequencing data, the lowest productive clonotype frequency that could be detected was 2.59 x 10-5. Only productive TCRbeta rearrangements, meaning sequences that were complete and in-frame, were kept for the analyses. Simpson clonality, calculated in the immunoSEQ Analyzer version 3.0, was used as the measure of sample clonality. Clones were categorized by frequency as very rare, small, medium, large (1-20%) or hyperexpanded (>20%). Generation probabilities were estimated with OLGA 1.2.3, V-gene circos plots were generated with VDJtools, specificities were searched for in VDJdb, and CDR3 motifs were identified with GLIPH. TCRdb re-hosts the immuneACCESS table, in-frame sequences only. Its copies lack some clones; in the studies checked, an unresolved V gene accounts for under half of them, and the cause for the rest is not known. That table supplies the V and J calls and clone size; D and trimming were determined from the DNA. The sample table contains tens of thousands of clones; only one count was recorded for about 79% of them. Of the sample, 0.4% to 0.45% is held by the ten largest clones.

The healthy controls were 35 or so blood donors, and the buffy coats of these donors were supplied by the Finnish Red Cross blood service. All TCR-sequenced material derived from peripheral blood: patient blood samples and healthy donor buffy coats. Peripheral blood mononuclear cells were isolated by Ficoll-Hypaque gradient centrifugation. Magnetic purification was used to isolate CD4+ cells from the buffy coats of the healthy controls. Genomic DNA was extracted using the Gentra Puregene Cell and Tissue kit, and a Qubit 2.0 fluorometer was used to quantify it. A note on this clone: There is no known antigen for this receptor. Per-nucleotide qualities are absent, and no much larger clonotype sits a single base away.

Study-wide findings and limitations: Compared with healthy CD4+ repertoires, CD4-sorted patient repertoires appeared more clonal, and this difference remained even after the putative leukemic clones were removed. The main leukemic clonotypes were found to be private to each patient, although around 24% of the main leukemic clonotypes were detected at low frequency in the non-leukemic repertoires of other patients. Data were not HLA-matched; higher clonality in CD4+ versus CD8+ T-LGLL could reflect the relatively small sample size. Enrichment of TRBV06-family usage was observed among the top patient clones (8/27) relative to healthy controls (2/35).

Recombination linked TRBV29-1 to TRBJ1-1; the D gene is unclear. Sample: CD4+ T cells from blood buffy coats. The receptor's source is a human donor in good health. The CDR3 region has the sequence CSVTGAGAVTEAFF. The DNA sequence is TGCAGCGTCACCGGCGCCGGCGCTGTCACTGAAGCTTTCTTT.